Listed below are T cell receptor beta chains from one sample, sequenced in a study of T cells in narcolepsy. Repertoires were generated with immunoSEQ multiplex PCR, while TCRdb's copy carries only in-frame clones and drops some. The profile shows some 25,000 clones, 70% to 85% of them singletons. Sequenced: CD45RA- memory CD4+ T cells from PBMCs. Receptor source: a human donor with narcolepsy. Each CDR3 is given without its conserved first and last residue.

J gene: TRBJ1-2; V gene: TRBV5-1; CDR3 protein: ASSLGRVPVANYGYT
J gene: TRBJ1-5; V gene: TRBV19; CDR3 protein: ASSMPPWTGQPQH
J gene: TRBJ2-7; V gene: TRBV11-2; CDR3 protein: ASSSAYEQY
J gene: TRBJ2-3; V gene: TRBV9; CDR3 protein: ASSLEAGRADTQY
J gene: TRBJ2-1; V gene: TRBV2; CDR3 protein: ASSETPTSTYGSLF
J gene: TRBJ1-1; V gene: TRBV12-5; CDR3 protein: ASEGGVGTEAF
J gene: TRBJ2-7; V gene: TRBV28; CDR3 protein: ASEDTSGSDYEQY
J gene: TRBJ2-7; V gene: TRBV19; CDR3 protein: ASSVHSATSYEQY
J gene: TRBJ2-1; V gene: TRBV5-4; CDR3 protein: ASSRTGTSLYNEQF
J gene: TRBJ2-1; V gene: TRBV15; CDR3 protein: ATSGYRQGNNEQF
J gene: TRBJ2-7; V gene: TRBV28; CDR3 protein: ASTPTGGSYEQY
J gene: TRBJ2-7; V gene: TRBV9; CDR3 protein: ASSVGHQSSYEQY
J gene: TRBJ2-2; V gene: TRBV15; CDR3 protein: ATSAGPNTGELF
J gene: TRBJ1-1; V gene: TRBV19; CDR3 protein: ASSTLGPRNTEAF